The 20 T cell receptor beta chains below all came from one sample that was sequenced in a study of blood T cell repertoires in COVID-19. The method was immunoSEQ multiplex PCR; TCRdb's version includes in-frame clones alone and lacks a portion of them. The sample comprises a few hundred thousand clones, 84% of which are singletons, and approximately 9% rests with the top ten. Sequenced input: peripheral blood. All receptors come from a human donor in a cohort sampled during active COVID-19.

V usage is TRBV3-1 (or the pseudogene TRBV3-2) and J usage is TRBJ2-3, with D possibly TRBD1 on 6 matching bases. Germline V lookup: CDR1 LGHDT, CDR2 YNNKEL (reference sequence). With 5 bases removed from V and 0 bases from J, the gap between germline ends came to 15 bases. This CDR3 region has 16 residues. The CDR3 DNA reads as TGTGCCAGCAGCGTTCGGACAGCTACTAGCACAGATACGCAGTATTTT. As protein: CASSVRTATSTDTQYF.

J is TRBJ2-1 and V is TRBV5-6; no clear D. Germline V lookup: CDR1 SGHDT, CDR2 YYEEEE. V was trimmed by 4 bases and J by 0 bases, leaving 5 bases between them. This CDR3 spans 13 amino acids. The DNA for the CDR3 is TGTGCCAGCAGCCCGCGCTCCTACAATGAGCAGTTCTTC. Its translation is CASSPRSYNEQFF.

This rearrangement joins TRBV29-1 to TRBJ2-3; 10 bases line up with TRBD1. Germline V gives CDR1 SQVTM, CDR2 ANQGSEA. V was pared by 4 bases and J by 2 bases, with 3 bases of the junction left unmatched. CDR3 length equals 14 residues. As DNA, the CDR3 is TGCAGCGTTGGGGGACAGGGGCCCACAGATACGCAGTATTTT. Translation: CSVGGQGPTDTQYF.

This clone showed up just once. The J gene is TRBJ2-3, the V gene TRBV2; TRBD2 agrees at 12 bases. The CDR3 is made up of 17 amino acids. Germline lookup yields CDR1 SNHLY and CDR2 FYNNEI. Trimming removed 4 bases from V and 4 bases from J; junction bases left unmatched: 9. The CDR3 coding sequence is TGTGCCAGCAGTGTCGCCCGGACTAGCGGGACCTCAGATACGCAGTATTTT. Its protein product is CASSVARTSGTSDTQYF. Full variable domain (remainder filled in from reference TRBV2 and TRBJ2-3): EPEVTQTPSHQVTQMGQEVILRCVPISNHLYFYWYRQILGQKVEFLVSFYNNEISEKSEIFDDQFSVERPDGSNFTLKIRSTKLEDSAMYFCASSVARTSGTSDTQYFGPGTRLTVL.

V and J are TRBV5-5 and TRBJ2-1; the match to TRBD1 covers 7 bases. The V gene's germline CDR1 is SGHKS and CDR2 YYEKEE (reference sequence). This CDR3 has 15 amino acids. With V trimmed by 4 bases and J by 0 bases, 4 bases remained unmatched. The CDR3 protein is CASSLTGSSYNEQFF. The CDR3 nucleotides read TGTGCCAGCAGCCTGACAGGGAGCTCCTACAATGAGCAGTTCTTC.

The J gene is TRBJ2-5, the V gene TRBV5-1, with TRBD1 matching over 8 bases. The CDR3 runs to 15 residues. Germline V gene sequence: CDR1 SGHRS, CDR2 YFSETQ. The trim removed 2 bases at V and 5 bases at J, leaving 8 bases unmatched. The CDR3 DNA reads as TGCGCCAGCAGCTTTGCGACAGGGGAGAGGGAGACCCAGTACTTC. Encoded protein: CASSFATGERETQYF.

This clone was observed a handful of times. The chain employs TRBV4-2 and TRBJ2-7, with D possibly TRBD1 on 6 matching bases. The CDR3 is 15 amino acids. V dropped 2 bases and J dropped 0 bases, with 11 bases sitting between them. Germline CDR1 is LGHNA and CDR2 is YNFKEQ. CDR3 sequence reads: CASSQHTGFSYEQYF. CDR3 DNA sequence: TGTGCCAGCAGCCAACATACAGGGTTCTCCTACGAGCAGTACTTC.

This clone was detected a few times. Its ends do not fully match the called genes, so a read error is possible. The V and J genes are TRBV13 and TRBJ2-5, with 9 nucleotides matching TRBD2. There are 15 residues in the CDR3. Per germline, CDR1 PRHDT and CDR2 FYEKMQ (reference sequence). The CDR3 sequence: CASRLAGVFEETQYF. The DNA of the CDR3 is TGTGCCAGCAGATTAGCGGGAGTGTTCGAAGAGACCCAGTACTTC.

CDR3 nucleotides: TGTGCCATCAGTGAGAGGGGACTAGCGGGAAACAATGAGCAGTTCTTC. As protein: CAISERGLAGNNEQFF. This chain uses TRBV10-3 with TRBJ2-1, with TRBD2 matching over 13 bases. The CDR3 spans 16 residues. V lost 2 bases to trimming and J lost 5 bases; unmatched junction nucleotides: 3. The germline CDR1 and CDR2 sequences are ENHRY and SYGVKD.

The CDR3 region is CASSYTSGRTGELFF. The CDR3, as DNA: TGTGCCAGCAGTTACACAAGCGGGAGAACTGGGGAGCTGTTTTTT. The chain joins TRBV6-2 or TRBV6-3 to TRBJ2-2; 8 bases map to TRBD2. There are 15 residues in the CDR3. With 2 bases clipped from V and 8 bases from J, the junction kept 7 bases outside the gene matches. Germline V gene lookup returns CDR1 MNHEY and CDR2 SVGEGT.

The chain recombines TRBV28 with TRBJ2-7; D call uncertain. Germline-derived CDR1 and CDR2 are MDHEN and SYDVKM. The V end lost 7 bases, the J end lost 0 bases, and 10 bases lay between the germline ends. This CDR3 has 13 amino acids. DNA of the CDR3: TGTGCCAGCACGAGACCGGGCTCCTACGAGCAGTACTTC. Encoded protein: CASTRPGSYEQYF.

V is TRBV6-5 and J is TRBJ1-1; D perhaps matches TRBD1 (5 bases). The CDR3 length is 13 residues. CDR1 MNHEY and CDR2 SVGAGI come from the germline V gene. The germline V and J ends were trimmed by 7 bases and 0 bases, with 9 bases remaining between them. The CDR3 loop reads CASKTEMNTEAFF. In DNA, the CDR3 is TGTGCCAGCAAGACAGAGATGAACACTGAAGCTTTCTTT.

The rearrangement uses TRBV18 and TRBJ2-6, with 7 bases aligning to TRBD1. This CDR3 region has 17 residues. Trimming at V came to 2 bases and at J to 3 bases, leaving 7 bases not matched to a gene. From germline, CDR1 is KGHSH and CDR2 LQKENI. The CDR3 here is CASSPNLGGGGANVLTF. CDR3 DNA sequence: TGTGCCAGCTCACCAAATCTAGGGGGCGGTGGGGCCAACGTCCTGACTTTC.

The CDR3, as DNA: TGTGCCAGCAGCTCGGAGCGGGATACGCAGTATTTT. This encodes CASSSERDTQYF. This chain connects TRBV5-6 to TRBJ2-3, with D possibly being TRBD2 (5 bases). This CDR3 contains 12 residues. Trimming stripped 3 bases from V and 6 bases from J, with 8 bases between. Germline-derived CDR1 and CDR2 are SGHDT and YYEEEE. The complete variable domain, with remaining parts taken from reference TRBV5-6 and TRBJ2-3, reads DAGVTQSPTHLIKTRGQQVTLRCSPKSGHDTVSWYQQALGQGPQFIFQYYEEEERQRGNFPDRFSGHQFPNYSSELNVNALLLGDSALYLCASSSERDTQYFGPGTRLTVL.

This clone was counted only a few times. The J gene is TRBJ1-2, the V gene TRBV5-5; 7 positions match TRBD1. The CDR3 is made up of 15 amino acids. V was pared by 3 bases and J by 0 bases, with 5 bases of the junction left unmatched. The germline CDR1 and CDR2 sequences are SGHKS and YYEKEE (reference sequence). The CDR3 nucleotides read TGTGCCAGCAGCTCGTCAGGGGGGTCTAACTATGGCTACACCTTC. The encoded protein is CASSSSGGSNYGYTF.

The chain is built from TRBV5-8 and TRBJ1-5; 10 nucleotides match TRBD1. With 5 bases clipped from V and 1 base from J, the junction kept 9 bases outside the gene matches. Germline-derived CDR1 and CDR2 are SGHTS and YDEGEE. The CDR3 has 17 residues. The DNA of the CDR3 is TGTGCCAGCAGTTCCCGGGACAGGGGAAGAAGCAATCAGCCCCAGCATTTT. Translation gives CASSSRDRGRSNQPQHF.

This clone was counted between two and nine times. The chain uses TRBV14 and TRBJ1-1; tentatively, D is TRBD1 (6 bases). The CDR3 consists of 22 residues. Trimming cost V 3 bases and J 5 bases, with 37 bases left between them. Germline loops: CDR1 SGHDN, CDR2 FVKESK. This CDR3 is CASSHLDQGRGGQRGQDTEAFF. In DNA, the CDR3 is TGTGCCAGCAGCCATCTTGATCAGGGGCGCGGGGGTCAACGGGGTCAGGATACTGAAGCTTTCTTT.

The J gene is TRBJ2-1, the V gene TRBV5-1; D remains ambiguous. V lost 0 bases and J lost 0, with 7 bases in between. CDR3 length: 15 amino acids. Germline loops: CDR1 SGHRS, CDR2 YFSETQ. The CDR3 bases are TGCGCCAGCAGCTTGGGCGAGAGCTCCTACAATGAGCAGTTCTTC. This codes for CASSLGESSYNEQFF.

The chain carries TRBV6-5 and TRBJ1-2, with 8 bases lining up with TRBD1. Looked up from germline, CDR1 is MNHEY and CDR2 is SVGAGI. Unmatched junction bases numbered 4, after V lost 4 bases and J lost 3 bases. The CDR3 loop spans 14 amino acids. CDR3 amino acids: CASSLDREYYGYTF. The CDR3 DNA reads TGTGCCAGCAGTTTGGACAGGGAGTACTATGGCTACACCTTC.

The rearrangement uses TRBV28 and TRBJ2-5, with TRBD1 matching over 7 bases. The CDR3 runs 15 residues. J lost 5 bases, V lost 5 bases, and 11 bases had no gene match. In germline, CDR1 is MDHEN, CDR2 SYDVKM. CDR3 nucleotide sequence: TGTGCCAGCAGTAAACAAACAGGGGCGTGGGAGACCCAGTACTTC. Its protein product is CASSKQTGAWETQYF.